The 22 T cell receptor beta chains below all came from one sample that was sequenced in a study of blood T cells in healthy people across ages. Next came a second PCR, run for about 7 to 12 cycles, which used a sample-barcoded 5' primer along with a J-beta primer mix. One entry per CDR3 protein, called by TCRdb with MiXCR from the 5' RACE reads. The sample yields more than 800,000 distinct CDR3 sequences, around 28% seen once. The sequenced sample consisted of blood. The receptor source for this set is a woman of 80 years or more in good health.

This clonotype was detected only a few times. Since a much larger clone is just one base distant, this may be a read error. The chain employs TRBV27 and TRBJ2-7; D is perhaps TRBD2 (5 bases). The CDR3 is made up of 12 amino acids. Germline V gene sequence: CDR1 MNHEY, CDR2 SMNVEV (reference sequence). Trimming pared 8 bases from V and 7 bases from J, leaving 15 bases between. The CDR3 loop reads CASVSDFNEQYF. CDR3 coding DNA: TGTGCCAGCGTCTCGGACTTCAATGAGCAGTACTTC.

This clonotype was detected a few times. It may be a read error: a sequence one base away is much more abundant. Here the CDR3 DNA reads TGTGCCAGCAGCTTTGGTTCGGGGGTATCCTACAATGAGCAGTACTTC. Translated: CASSFGSGVSYNEQYF. The chain recombines TRBV5-5 with TRBJ2-1; TRBD2 might be the D (6 bases). The J call may be incorrect, as the DNA end agrees better with TRBJ2-7. This CDR3 has 16 amino acids. Germline values: CDR1 SGHKS, CDR2 YYEKEE (reference sequence).

The V gene is TRBV27, the J gene TRBJ2-3, with 11 bases fitting TRBD2. The germline CDR1 and CDR2 sequences are MNHEY and SMNVEV (reference sequence). The J segment lost 4 bases and the V segment lost 6 bases, leaving 6 bases of the junction unmatched. The CDR3 is 15 amino acids. The DNA of the CDR3 is TGTGCCAGCAGCCCACTAGCGGGGGCCTCAGATACGCAGTATTTT. Protein: CASSPLAGASDTQYF.

This clonotype was detected many times. The chain is built from TRBV12-3 or TRBV12-4 and TRBJ2-7; 12 nucleotides agree with TRBD1. This CDR3 comprises 14 residues. V was pared by 6 bases and J by 6 bases, with 6 bases of the junction left unmatched. The CDR3 nucleotides read TGTGCCAGCAGCAAATGGGACAGGGGGCCCGAGCAGTACTTC. Translating gives CASSKWDRGPEQYF.

V and J are TRBV12-3 or TRBV12-4 and TRBJ2-7, with D unresolved. This CDR3 spans 13 amino acids. V lost 2 bases to trimming and J lost 6 bases, with 11 bases between them. This chain's CDR3 is CASSLIGPSEQYF. The CDR3 DNA is TGTGCCAGCAGTTTAATAGGGCCCTCCGAGCAGTACTTC.

This clonotype was observed at least ten times. V gene TRBV12-3 or TRBV12-4 combines with J gene TRBJ2-3; D may correspond to TRBD1 or TRBD2 (5 bases each). The length of the CDR3 is 14 residues. Between the trimmed V and J ends, which lost 6 bases and 0 bases, there was a span of 10 bases. CDR3 DNA sequence: TGTGCCAGCAGCCCATGGGGGAGCACAGATACGCAGTATTTT. This translates into CASSPWGSTDTQYF.

This clonotype occurred a few times. The gene calls are TRBV7-9 and TRBJ1-2, with D tentatively TRBD1 (5 bases). The germline V gene encodes CDR1 SEHNR and CDR2 FQNEAQ (reference sequence). The CDR3 totals 14 residues. V was cut by 7 bases and J by 6 bases, with 18 bases left in between. For the CDR3, the DNA is TGTGCCAGCACCCCCACGGTCAGGGAGAATGGCTACACCTTC. It specifies CASTPTVRENGYTF. The entire variable domain, with the rest obtained from reference TRBV7-9 and TRBJ1-2, is as follows: DTGVSQNPRHKITKRGQNVTFRCDPISEHNRLYWYRQTLGQGPEFLTYFQNEAQLEKSRLLSDRFSAERPKGSFSTLEIQRTEQGDSAMYLCASTPTVRENGYTFGSGTRLTVV.

As regards this clonotype: A single base separates this from a much larger clone, so it may be a read error. This sequence joins TRBV20-1 and TRBJ2-7; D possibly corresponds to TRBD1 (5 bases). With 4 bases removed from V and 6 bases from J, the gap between germline ends came to 22 bases. This CDR3 contains 15 residues. Germline loops: CDR1 DFQATT, CDR2 SNEGSKA (reference sequence). The DNA of the CDR3 is TGCAGTGCTATCGCGCTGACAGCAGGGTTCGGCGAGCAGTACTTC. Amino acid sequence: CSAIALTAGFGEQYF.

This clonotype has a count of ten or more. The chain recombines TRBV13 with TRBJ2-1, with 9 nucleotides matching TRBD1. Germline CDR1 and CDR2: PRHDT and FYEKMQ (reference sequence). The J segment lost 11 bases and the V segment lost 5 bases, leaving 13 bases of the junction unmatched. This CDR3 contains 15 residues. CDR3 loop: CASSRGQGSSFKQFF. For the CDR3, the DNA is TGTGCCAGCAGCCGGGGACAGGGATCCTCATTTAAGCAGTTCTTC.

This clonotype turned up a few times. J is TRBJ2-3 and V is TRBV7-9; tentative D call: TRBD2 (5 bases). V was cut by 1 base and J by 6 bases, with 11 bases left in between. Germline values: CDR1 SEHNR, CDR2 FQNEAQ (reference sequence). The CDR3 length is 14 residues. The CDR3: CASSLGPTGDTQYF. The DNA of the CDR3 is TGTGCCAGCAGCTTAGGACCTACGGGGGATACGCAGTATTTT.

On this clonotype itself: A single base separates this from a much larger clone, so it may be a read error. The chain is built from TRBV20-1 and TRBJ2-3; D call uncertain. V lost 3 bases and J lost 5, with 6 bases in between. Germline CDR1 reads DFQATT; CDR2 reads SNEGSKA (reference sequence). This CDR3 comprises 11 residues. CDR3 residues: CSASLEDTQYF. The CDR3 bases are TGCAGTGCTAGTTTGGAAGATACGCAGTATTTT.

V and J are TRBV28 and TRBJ1-5; 11 positions match TRBD1. The length of the CDR3 is 18 residues. The V segment lost 6 bases and the J segment 2 bases; nucleotides outside the gene matches: 12. The germline V gene encodes CDR1 MDHEN and CDR2 SYDVKM. The CDR3 sequence is CASRAGQGAFVGNQPQHF. The CDR3 coding sequence is TGTGCCAGCAGGGCTGGACAGGGGGCGTTTGTAGGCAATCAGCCCCAGCATTTT. The variable domain in full, with the rest retrieved from reference TRBV28 and TRBJ1-5, is DVKVTQSSRYLVKRTGEKVFLECVQDMDHENMFWYRQDPGLGLRLIYFSYDVKMKEKGDIPEGYSVSREKKERFSLILESASTNQTSMYLCASRAGQGAFVGNQPQHFGDGTRLSIL.

This clonotype was picked up a small number of times. The chain is built from TRBV3-1 and TRBJ2-2; either TRBD1 or TRBD2 may supply D (5 bases each). V lost 5 bases and J 0 bases, leaving 10 bases between the germline ends. The CDR3 has 15 amino acids. Germline V gene lookup returns CDR1 LGHDT and CDR2 YNNKEL (reference sequence). CDR3 bases: TGTGCCAGCAGCTCGGGACGGACGAACACCGGGGAGCTGTTTTTT. It encodes CASSSGRTNTGELFF.

There are many counts of this clonotype. The CDR3, as DNA: TGTGCCAGCAGTTACGGCGGGACAGGGGGTGAAAAACTGTTTTTT. This translates into CASSYGGTGGEKLFF. The J gene is TRBJ1-4, the V gene TRBV6-2 or TRBV6-3; 11 nucleotides line up with TRBD1. J was trimmed by 7 bases and V by 2 bases; bases with no gene match: 3. Germline V gives CDR1 MNHEY, CDR2 SVGEGT. The CDR3 runs 15 residues.

This clonotype has a count of ten or more. This chain connects TRBV9 to TRBJ1-1, with no clear D. The length of the CDR3 is 14 residues. The V end was cut by 3 bases, the J end by 4 bases, with 13 bases between. Germline CDR1 and CDR2: SGDLS and YYNGEE. The CDR3 nucleotides are TGTGCCAGCAGCGCAGACCACGGAAGCACTGAAGCTTTCTTT. It yields the protein CASSADHGSTEAFF.

This clonotype was observed many times. This rearrangement joins TRBV28 to TRBJ1-1; TRBD1 aligns across 12 bases. This CDR3 is built from 16 residues. The germline CDR1 and CDR2 sequences are MDHEN and SYDVKM. V lost 6 bases and J lost 4; bases outside the gene matches: 9. The DNA of the CDR3 is TGTGCCAGCAGATCCCTGGGGACAGGGGGCGGCACTGAAGCTTTCTTT. It is translated as CASRSLGTGGGTEAFF.

Remarks on this clonotype: A read error may be the cause here, since a much bigger clone is one base away. The CDR3 DNA is TGTACCACCAGTGATACAGGGGCAGATACGCAGTATTTT. Translating it yields CTTSDTGADTQYF. The chain carries TRBV24-1 and TRBJ2-3; 7 bases match TRBD1. The CDR3 covers 13 residues. Germline assignment: CDR1 KGHDR and CDR2 SFDVKD.

In the case of this clonotype: Since a much larger clone is just one base distant, this may be a read error. The rearrangement links TRBV24-1 to TRBJ2-1; 7 positions agree with TRBD1. Germline CDR1 KGHDR, CDR2 SFDVKD. The CDR3 contains 16 residues. This CDR3 reads CAISDQGENSYNEQFF. Written as DNA, the CDR3 is TGTGCCATCAGTGATCAGGGGGAAAACTCCTACAATGAGCAGTTCTTC.

This clonotype was counted a few times. The chain joins TRBV28 to TRBJ2-5, with 9 bases fitting TRBD1. Trimming at V came to 5 bases and at J to 5 bases, leaving 9 bases not matched to a gene. The CDR3 extends over 15 amino acids. From germline, CDR1 is MDHEN and CDR2 SYDVKM. Here the CDR3 reads CASSRRDRVMETQYF. As DNA, the CDR3 is TGTGCCAGCAGTCGCCGGGACAGGGTAATGGAGACCCAGTACTTC.

The chain carries TRBV5-1 and TRBJ1-4; D gene uncertain. V lost 1 base and J lost 1, with 8 bases in between. Germline values: CDR1 SGHRS, CDR2 YFSETQ. This CDR3 contains 15 residues. The CDR3 DNA reads as TGCGCCAGCAGCTTGTGGGGAGAAACTAATGAAAAACTGTTTTTT. The encoded protein is CASSLWGETNEKLFF.

There are a few counts of this clonotype. The chain couples TRBV20-1 to TRBJ1-4; no reliable D call. Trimming cost V 6 bases and J 8 bases, with 16 bases left between them. Germline V gene sequence: CDR1 DFQATT, CDR2 SNEGSKA (reference sequence). This CDR3 comprises 13 residues. CDR3 residues: CSAPNGGYEKLFF. CDR3 DNA sequence: TGCAGTGCCCCAAACGGAGGTTACGAAAAACTGTTTTTT.

Worth noting for this clonotype: One end of the junction fails to match germline, which may point to a read error. This chain uses TRBV7-2 with TRBJ2-5, with D unresolved. This CDR3 region has 11 residues. Germline CDR1 is SGHTA and CDR2 is FQGNSA. CDR3 residues: CVSSSKETQYF. CDR3 DNA sequence: TGTGTCAGCAGCTCCAAAGAGACCCAGTACTTC.